This TCR beta chain was identified in a study of long-term antiretroviral therapy in people with HIV. The CDR3 is made up of 17 amino acids. V lost 0 bases to trimming and J lost 12 bases; unmatched junction nucleotides: 15. Germline CDR1 reads SNHLY; CDR2 reads FYNNEI. About this clone: Its antigen is as yet unknown.

Findings of the study overall: Upon ART, diversity increased but remained lower than transplant donor controls. Clonal expansions arising prior to ART prevailed in the repertoire at every time point.

Survey-level immunoSEQ v3.0 assays were run. Here immunoSEQ multiplex PCR was the method, and the copy in TCRdb shows in-frame clones only, minus some. In the table there are about 24,000 clones, under 90% of which are singletons. The TCR was taken from a woman aged 18-29 years with HIV. Sample: unsorted PBMCs, taken at the start of antiretroviral therapy, before treatment. The chain couples TRBV2 to TRBJ2-1; 9 bases match TRBD2. The CDR3 loop reads CASSEAASGMIGGGQFF. As DNA, the CDR3 is TGTGCCAGCAGTGAAGCGGCTAGCGGGATGATTGGGGGGGGGCAGTTCTTC.